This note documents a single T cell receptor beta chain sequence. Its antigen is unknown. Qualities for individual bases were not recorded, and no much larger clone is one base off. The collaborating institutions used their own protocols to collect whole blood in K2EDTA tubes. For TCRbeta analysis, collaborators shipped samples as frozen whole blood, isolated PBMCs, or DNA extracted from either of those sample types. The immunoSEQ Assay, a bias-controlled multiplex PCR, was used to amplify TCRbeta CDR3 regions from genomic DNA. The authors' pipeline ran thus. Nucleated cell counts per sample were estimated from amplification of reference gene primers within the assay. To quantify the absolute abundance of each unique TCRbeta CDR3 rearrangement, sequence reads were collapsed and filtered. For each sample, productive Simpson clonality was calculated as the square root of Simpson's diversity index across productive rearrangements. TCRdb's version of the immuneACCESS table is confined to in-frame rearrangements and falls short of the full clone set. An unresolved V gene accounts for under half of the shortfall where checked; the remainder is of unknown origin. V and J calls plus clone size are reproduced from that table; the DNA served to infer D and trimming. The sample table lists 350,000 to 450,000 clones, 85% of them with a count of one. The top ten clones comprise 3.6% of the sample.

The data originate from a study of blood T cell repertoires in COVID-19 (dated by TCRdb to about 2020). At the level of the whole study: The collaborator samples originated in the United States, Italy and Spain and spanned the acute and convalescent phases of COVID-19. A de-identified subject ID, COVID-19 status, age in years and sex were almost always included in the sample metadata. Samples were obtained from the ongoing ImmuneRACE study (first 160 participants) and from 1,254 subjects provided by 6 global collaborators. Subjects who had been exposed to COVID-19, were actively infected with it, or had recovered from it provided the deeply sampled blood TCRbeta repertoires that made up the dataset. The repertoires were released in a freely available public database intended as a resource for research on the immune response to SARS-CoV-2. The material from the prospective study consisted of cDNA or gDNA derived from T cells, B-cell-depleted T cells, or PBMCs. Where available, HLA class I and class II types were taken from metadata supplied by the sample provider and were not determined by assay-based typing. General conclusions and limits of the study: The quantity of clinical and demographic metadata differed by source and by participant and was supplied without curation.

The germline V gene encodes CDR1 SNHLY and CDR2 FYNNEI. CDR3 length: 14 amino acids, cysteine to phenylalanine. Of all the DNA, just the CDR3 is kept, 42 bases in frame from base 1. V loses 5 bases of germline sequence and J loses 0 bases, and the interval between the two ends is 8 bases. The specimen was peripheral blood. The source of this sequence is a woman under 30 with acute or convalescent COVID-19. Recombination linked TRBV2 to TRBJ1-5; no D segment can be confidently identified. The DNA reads TGTGCCAGCAGTCCCACAGATAGCAATCAGCCCCAGCATTTT. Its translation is CASSPTDSNQPQHF.